One and the same sample provided the 26 T cell receptor beta chains below, sequenced in a study of T cell responses to AZD1222 COVID-19 vaccine. Method: immunoSEQ multiplex PCR; TCRdb's copy keeps in-frame clones and lacks some. The repertoire holds under 150,000 clones, around 89% seen once, with around 10% in the top ten. The sequences come from peripheral blood, collected on day 0 of MenACWY control vaccination. The receptors come from an adult in good health.

The chain employs TRBV3-1 (or the pseudogene TRBV3-2) and TRBJ2-1, with 8 nucleotides matching TRBD2. Losses at the gene ends were 2 bases for V and 3 bases for J; bases not matched to a gene: 9. Germline V CDR1 and CDR2: LGHDT, YNNKEL (reference sequence). The CDR3 has 17 amino acids. CDR3 sequence reads: CASSQNLKAGDYNEQFF. Here the CDR3 DNA reads TGTGCCAGCAGCCAAAACCTTAAAGCGGGAGACTACAATGAGCAGTTCTTC.

This clone was seen only a few times. The chain carries TRBV11-3 and TRBJ2-1; weak D call: TRBD1 (5 bases). CDR1 and CDR2 (germline): SGHNT, YENEEA. V shed 4 bases and J shed 0 bases, with 7 bases lying between them. This CDR3 contains 14 residues. CDR3 nucleotide sequence: TGTGCCAGCAGCTCCAGGGACTCCTACAATGAGCAGTTCTTC. This sequence encodes CASSSRDSYNEQFF.

V gene TRBV27 combines with J gene TRBJ1-4; 8 bases are shared with TRBD1. This CDR3 has 17 residues. V was clipped by 5 bases and J by 10 bases; unmatched bases: 18. Germline lookup yields CDR1 MNHEY and CDR2 SMNVEV (reference sequence). DNA for the CDR3: TGTGCCAGCAGTCCCATATACAAACAGGGGGGGCGCGGAAAACTGTTTTTT. Translating gives CASSPIYKQGGRGKLFF.

The chain carries TRBV7-6 and TRBJ1-1; the match to TRBD1 covers 7 bases. CDR1 and CDR2 (germline): SGHVS, FNYEAQ. CDR3 length: 15 amino acids. V lost 0 bases and J lost 2; bases outside the gene matches: 3. The CDR3 sequence: CASSLAGQANTEAFF. The CDR3 DNA reads TGTGCCAGCAGCTTAGCAGGACAGGCAAACACTGAAGCTTTCTTT.

The genes are TRBV6-5 and TRBJ2-5; D unresolved. Looked up from germline, CDR1 is MNHEY and CDR2 is SVGAGI. The CDR3 has 13 amino acids. V gave up 5 bases and J gave up 5 bases, with 12 bases separating them. This chain's CDR3 is CASSRAPGETQYF. The CDR3 coding sequence is TGTGCCAGCAGTAGGGCCCCCGGGGAGACCCAGTACTTC.

The genes are TRBV3-1 (or the pseudogene TRBV3-2) and TRBJ1-2; the D gene is possibly TRBD1 (5 bases). Per germline, CDR1 LGHDT and CDR2 YNNKEL (reference sequence). V lost 2 bases and J 8 bases, leaving 15 bases between the germline ends. There are 14 residues in the CDR3. The CDR3 protein is CASSQSQGRRGYTF. Here the CDR3 DNA reads TGTGCCAGCAGCCAATCCCAGGGACGTAGAGGCTACACCTTC.

The count of this clone is one. This chain joins TRBV7-2 and TRBJ2-5, with a weak D call TRBD2 (5 bases). CDR1 and CDR2 (germline): SGHTA, FQGNSA. The CDR3 loop spans 13 amino acids. V was pared by 1 base and J by 9 bases, with 12 bases between. CDR3 sequence: CASSLEGLSAQYF. For the CDR3, the DNA is TGTGCCAGCAGCTTAGAAGGACTGTCGGCCCAGTACTTC.

This chain joins TRBV6-1 and TRBJ1-4; D uncertain. Trimming removed 2 bases from V and 2 bases from J, with 12 bases in between. The CDR3 totals 16 residues. Germline CDR1 is MNHNS and CDR2 is SASEGT. This chain's CDR3 is CASSEMEGTTNEKLFF. The DNA for the CDR3 is TGTGCCAGCAGTGAAATGGAGGGAACGACTAATGAAAAACTGTTTTTT.

A single count supports this clone. J is TRBJ1-5 and V is TRBV9, with no clear D. Trimming cost V 0 bases and J 6 bases, with 10 bases left between them. From germline, CDR1 is SGDLS and CDR2 YYNGEE. This CDR3 contains 14 residues. The CDR3 region is CASSVGRDRQPQHF. The CDR3, as DNA: TGTGCCAGCAGCGTAGGGAGGGATCGTCAGCCCCAGCATTTT.

This sequence joins TRBV13 and TRBJ1-1, with D unclear. The V gene lost 0 bases and the J gene lost 5 bases, with 13 bases spanning the gap. The CDR3 length is 15 residues. Germline V gene data show CDR1 as PRHDT and CDR2 as FYEKMQ (reference sequence). As DNA, the CDR3 is TGTGCCAGCAGCTTAGGCCAAACCCGGGGAACTGAAGCTTTCTTT. Translation: CASSLGQTRGTEAFF. The variable domain in full, completed from reference TRBV13 and TRBJ1-1, reads AAGVIQSPRHLIKEKRETATLKCYPIPRHDTVYWYQQGPGQDPQFLISFYEKMQSDKGSIPDRFSAQQFSDYHSELNMSSLELGDSALYFCASSLGQTRGTEAFFGQGTRLTVV.

This clone has only one observation. The J gene is TRBJ2-1, the V gene TRBV7-6; no definite D call. V lost 0 bases, J lost 1 base, and 19 bases lay in between. The CDR3 length is 19 residues. Germline CDR1 and CDR2: SGHVS and FNYEAQ. This CDR3 reads CASSLAILGDWRSYNEQFF. DNA for the CDR3: TGTGCCAGCAGCTTAGCGATCCTAGGTGACTGGCGATCCTACAATGAGCAGTTCTTC.

This clone was seen a few times. The J gene is TRBJ2-2, the V gene TRBV7-3; D remains ambiguous. Per the germline V gene, CDR1 is SGHTA and CDR2 is FQGTGA. The CDR3 covers 16 residues. Trimming stripped 0 bases from V and 2 bases from J, with 10 bases between. The CDR3, as DNA: TGTGCCAGCAGCTTAACGTTTTCAAGCAACACCGGGGAGCTGTTTTTT. The encoded protein is CASSLTFSSNTGELFF.

The chain carries TRBV27 and TRBJ2-5, with D perhaps TRBD2 (5 bases). This CDR3 has 15 residues. Trimming removed 5 bases at V and 4 bases at J, with 17 bases between. From germline, CDR1 is MNHEY and CDR2 SMNVEV (reference sequence). The CDR3 region is CASSPEGLQRETQYF. The CDR3 coding sequence is TGTGCCAGCAGTCCCGAGGGATTACAGAGAGAGACCCAGTACTTC.

The chain carries TRBV24-1 and TRBJ1-2, with unresolved D. V was pared by 4 bases and J by 8 bases, with 16 bases between. Germline-derived CDR1 and CDR2 are KGHDR and SFDVKD. The length of the CDR3 is 14 residues. For the CDR3, the DNA is TGTGCCACCAGTGAGTCCGGGGTGATGGGGGGCTACACCTTC. It specifies CATSESGVMGGYTF.

V usage is TRBV19 and J usage is TRBJ2-3; TRBD1 is a possible D gene (6 bases). V was pared by 4 bases and J by 4 bases, with 12 bases between. This CDR3 is built from 14 residues. The germline V gene encodes CDR1 LNHDA and CDR2 SQIVND (reference sequence). DNA of the CDR3: TGTGCCAGTAGTACCAAGCAGGGGTCAGATACGCAGTATTTT. It is translated as CASSTKQGSDTQYF.

J is TRBJ2-3 and V is TRBV27; no firm D call. The length of the CDR3 is 14 residues. V was shortened by 4 bases and J by 2 bases, with 10 bases between the two germline ends. Germline CDR1 is MNHEY and CDR2 is SMNVEV (reference sequence). The CDR3 here is CASSSAVNTDTQYF. The CDR3 DNA follows: TGTGCCAGCAGTTCGGCAGTAAACACAGATACGCAGTATTTT.

J is TRBJ2-7 and V is TRBV11-3, with 7 bases fitting TRBD2. CDR3 length: 15 residues. The trim removed 3 bases at V and 4 bases at J, leaving 9 bases unmatched. Germline loops: CDR1 SGHNT, CDR2 YENEEA. CDR3 sequence: CASSFGEGMQYEQYF. The CDR3 DNA reads TGTGCCAGCAGCTTCGGGGAGGGTATGCAATACGAGCAGTACTTC.

The chain carries TRBV6-1 and TRBJ2-3; TRBD1 is a possible D gene (5 bases). V was pared by 3 bases and J by 2 bases, with 12 bases between. The CDR3 extends over 15 amino acids. Germline V gives CDR1 MNHNS, CDR2 SASEGT. As DNA, the CDR3 is TGTGCCAGCAGTGAGGGGCAGGTCGACACAGATACGCAGTATTTT. This codes for CASSEGQVDTDTQYF.

The rearrangement uses TRBV7-9 and TRBJ1-1; D gene unclear. CDR1 and CDR2 (germline): SEHNR, FQNEAQ (reference sequence). CDR3 size: 15 residues. V was cut by 7 bases and J by 1 base, with 16 bases left in between. CDR3 bases: TGTGCCAGCAACCAAGTCCCCGGGCAGAACACTGAAGCTTTCTTT. Amino acid sequence: CASNQVPGQNTEAFF.

The chain combines TRBV18 with TRBJ1-6; D call uncertain. The CDR3 is made up of 16 amino acids. Germline lookup yields CDR1 KGHSH and CDR2 LQKENI. V was shortened by 1 base and J by 4 bases, with 11 bases between the two germline ends. The CDR3, as DNA: TGTGCCAGCTCACCACTGCCAGACAATTATAATTCACCCCTCCACTTT. This encodes CASSPLPDNYNSPLHF.

The chain is built from TRBV6-1 and TRBJ2-7, with TRBD2 matching 16 bases. This CDR3 contains 19 residues. V gave up 3 bases and J gave up 0 bases; unmatched junction bases: 8. From germline, CDR1 is MNHNS and CDR2 SASEGT. As DNA, the CDR3 is TGTGCCAGCAGTGACCCCGGGACTAGCGGGAGGGCCCACTCCTACGAGCAGTACTTC. The encoded protein is CASSDPGTSGRAHSYEQYF.

This clone was seen once. The chain couples TRBV4-3 to TRBJ1-4; unclear D gene. V was shortened by 0 bases and J by 0 bases, with 8 bases between the two germline ends. CDR1 is LGHNA and CDR2 is YSLEER in the germline V gene. The CDR3 has 16 amino acids. This chain's CDR3 is CASSQDFSATNEKLFF. CDR3 nucleotides: TGCGCCAGCAGCCAAGATTTTTCAGCAACTAATGAAAAACTGTTTTTT.

The J gene is TRBJ1-4, the V gene TRBV6-5, with a weak D call TRBD1 (5 bases). The germline CDR1 and CDR2 sequences are MNHEY and SVGAGI. V was pared by 7 bases and J by 6 bases, with 12 bases between. The CDR3 length is 13 residues. This CDR3 reads CASTRGPYEKLFF. CDR3 sequence (DNA): TGTGCCAGCACGAGGGGACCATATGAAAAACTGTTTTTT.

This clone has a single count. The chain couples TRBV27 to TRBJ2-1; perhaps TRBD2 as D (5 bases). Deletions cut 2 bases from V and 9 bases from J, with 14 bases between. This CDR3 has 14 amino acids. Germline values: CDR1 MNHEY, CDR2 SMNVEV (reference sequence). CDR3 sequence: CASSLETGRGEQFF. The DNA for the CDR3 is TGTGCCAGCAGTTTAGAAACGGGAAGAGGTGAGCAGTTCTTC.

V gene TRBV11-3 combines with J gene TRBJ2-7; TRBD1 aligns across 7 bases. This CDR3 is 15 amino acids long. In germline, CDR1 is SGHNT, CDR2 YENEEA. Trimming removed 2 bases from V and 2 bases from J; junction bases left unmatched: 6. The CDR3 reads CASSLSTGIPYEQYF. The CDR3 bases are TGTGCCAGCAGCTTATCGACAGGGATCCCCTACGAGCAGTACTTC.

J is TRBJ1-2 and V is TRBV19; 10 bases align to TRBD1. Losses at the gene ends were 5 bases for V and 2 bases for J; bases not matched to a gene: 5. The CDR3 covers 15 residues. Germline assignment: CDR1 LNHDA and CDR2 SQIVND (reference sequence). The CDR3 loop is CASSLQTGGNYGYTF. As DNA, the CDR3 is TGTGCCAGTAGTCTTCAGACAGGGGGCAACTATGGCTACACCTTC.